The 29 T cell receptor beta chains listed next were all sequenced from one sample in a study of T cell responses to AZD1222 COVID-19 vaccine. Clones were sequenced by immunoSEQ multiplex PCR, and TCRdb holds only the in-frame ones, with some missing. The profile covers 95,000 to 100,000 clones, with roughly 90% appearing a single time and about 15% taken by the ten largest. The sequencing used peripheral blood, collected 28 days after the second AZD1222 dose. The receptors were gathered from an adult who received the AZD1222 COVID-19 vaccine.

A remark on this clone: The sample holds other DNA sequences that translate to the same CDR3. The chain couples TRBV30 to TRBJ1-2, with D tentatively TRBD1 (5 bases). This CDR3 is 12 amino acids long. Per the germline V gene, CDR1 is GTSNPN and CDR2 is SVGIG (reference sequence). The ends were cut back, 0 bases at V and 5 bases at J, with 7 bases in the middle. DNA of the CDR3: TGTGCCTGGAGTGTCGGGGGGTATGGCTACACCTTC. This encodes CAWSVGGYGYTF.

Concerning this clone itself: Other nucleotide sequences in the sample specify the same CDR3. CDR3 sequence (DNA): TGTGCCAGCAGTTTATCGGGTTCTAACTATGGCTACACCTTC. Protein product: CASSLSGSNYGYTF. The rearrangement uses TRBV27 and TRBJ1-2; D not resolved. The germline gives CDR1 MNHEY, CDR2 SMNVEV (reference sequence). There are 14 residues in the CDR3. The V end was cut by 0 bases, the J end by 0 bases, with 5 bases between.

In DNA, the CDR3 is TGTGCCAGCAGTTTAAGCGGGCGCAACACCGGGGAGCTGTTTTTT. Encoded protein: CASSLSGRNTGELFF. This chain joins TRBV27 and TRBJ2-2; TRBD2 might be the D (6 bases). V lost 2 bases to trimming and J lost 2 bases, with 9 bases between them. The CDR3 loop spans 15 amino acids. Germline loops: CDR1 MNHEY, CDR2 SMNVEV (reference sequence).

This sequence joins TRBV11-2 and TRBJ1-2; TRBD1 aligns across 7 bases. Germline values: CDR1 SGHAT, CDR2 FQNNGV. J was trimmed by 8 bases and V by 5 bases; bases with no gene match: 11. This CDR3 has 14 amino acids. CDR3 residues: CASSPYMRDRGYTF. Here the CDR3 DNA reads TGTGCCAGCAGCCCATACATGCGGGACAGAGGCTACACCTTC.

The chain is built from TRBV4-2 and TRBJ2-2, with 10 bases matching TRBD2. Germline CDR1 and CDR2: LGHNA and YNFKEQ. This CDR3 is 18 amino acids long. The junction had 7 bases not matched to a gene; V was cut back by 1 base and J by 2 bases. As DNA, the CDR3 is TGTGCCAGCAGCCAAGTCGATATAGCGGGAGGAAACACCGGGGAGCTGTTTTTT. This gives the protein CASSQVDIAGGNTGELFF.

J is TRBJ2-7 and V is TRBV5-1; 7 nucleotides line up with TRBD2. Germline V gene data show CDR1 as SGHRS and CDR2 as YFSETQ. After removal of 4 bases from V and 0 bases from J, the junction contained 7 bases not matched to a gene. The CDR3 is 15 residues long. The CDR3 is CASSGTIGISYEQYF. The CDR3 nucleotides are TGCGCCAGCAGCGGGACTATCGGTATCTCCTACGAGCAGTACTTC.

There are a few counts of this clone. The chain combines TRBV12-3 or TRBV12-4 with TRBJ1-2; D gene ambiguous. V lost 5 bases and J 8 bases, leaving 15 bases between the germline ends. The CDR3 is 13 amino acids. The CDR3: CASSLDGRAGYTF. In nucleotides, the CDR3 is TGTGCCAGCAGTCTGGACGGCCGAGCGGGCTACACCTTC.

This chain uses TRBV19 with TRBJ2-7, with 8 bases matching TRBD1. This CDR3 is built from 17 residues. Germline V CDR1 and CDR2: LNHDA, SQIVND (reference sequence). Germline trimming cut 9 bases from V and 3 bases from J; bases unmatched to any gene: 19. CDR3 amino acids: CASRRTGSRLGIYEQYF. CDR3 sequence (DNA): TGTGCCAGCAGAAGGACAGGGAGTCGCCTAGGAATCTACGAGCAGTACTTC.

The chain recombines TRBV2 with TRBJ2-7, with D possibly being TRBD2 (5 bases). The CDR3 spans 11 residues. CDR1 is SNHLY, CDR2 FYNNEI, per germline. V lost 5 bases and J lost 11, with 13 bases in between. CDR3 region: CASSNTPREYF. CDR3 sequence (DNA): TGTGCCAGCAGTAATACGCCGAGGGAGTACTTC.

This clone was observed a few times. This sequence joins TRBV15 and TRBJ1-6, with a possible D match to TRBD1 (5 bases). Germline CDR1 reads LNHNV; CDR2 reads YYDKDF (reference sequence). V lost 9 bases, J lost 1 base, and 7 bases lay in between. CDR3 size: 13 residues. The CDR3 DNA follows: TGTGCCACGGGACGGTCCTATAATTCACCCCTCCACTTT. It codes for CATGRSYNSPLHF.

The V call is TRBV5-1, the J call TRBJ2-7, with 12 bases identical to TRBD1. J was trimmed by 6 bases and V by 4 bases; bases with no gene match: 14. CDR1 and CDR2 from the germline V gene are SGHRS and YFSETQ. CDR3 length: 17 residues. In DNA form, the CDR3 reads TGCGCCAGCAGCCTCGGGGGACAGGGGGCCTACCGCCTCGAGCAGTACTTC. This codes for CASSLGGQGAYRLEQYF.

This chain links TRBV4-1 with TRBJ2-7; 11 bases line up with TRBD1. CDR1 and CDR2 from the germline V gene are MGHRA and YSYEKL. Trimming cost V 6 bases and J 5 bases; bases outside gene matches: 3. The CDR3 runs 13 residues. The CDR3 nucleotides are TGCGCCAGCAGACGGACAGGGGGCGACGAGCAGTACTTC. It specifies CASRRTGGDEQYF.

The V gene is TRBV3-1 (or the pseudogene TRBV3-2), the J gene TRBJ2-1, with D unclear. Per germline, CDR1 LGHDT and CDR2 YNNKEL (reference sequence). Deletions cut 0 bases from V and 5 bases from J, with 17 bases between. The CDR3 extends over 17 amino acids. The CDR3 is CASSQDLRSILNNEQFF. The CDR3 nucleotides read TGTGCCAGCAGCCAAGATTTGCGGTCCATATTAAACAATGAGCAGTTCTTC.

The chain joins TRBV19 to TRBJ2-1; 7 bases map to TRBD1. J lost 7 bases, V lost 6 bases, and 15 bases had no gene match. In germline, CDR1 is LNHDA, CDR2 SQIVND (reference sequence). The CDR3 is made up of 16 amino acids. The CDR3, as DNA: TGTGCCAGTAGACCTGGAAGGACAGGCGCTTTGAATGAGCAGTTCTTC. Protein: CASRPGRTGALNEQFF.

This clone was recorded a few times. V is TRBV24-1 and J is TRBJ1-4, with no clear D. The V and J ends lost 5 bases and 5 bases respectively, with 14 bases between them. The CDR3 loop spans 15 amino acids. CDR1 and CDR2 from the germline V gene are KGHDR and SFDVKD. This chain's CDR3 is CATSVWCGRNEKLFF. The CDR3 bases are TGTGCCACCAGTGTATGGTGCGGGCGCAATGAAAAACTGTTTTTT.

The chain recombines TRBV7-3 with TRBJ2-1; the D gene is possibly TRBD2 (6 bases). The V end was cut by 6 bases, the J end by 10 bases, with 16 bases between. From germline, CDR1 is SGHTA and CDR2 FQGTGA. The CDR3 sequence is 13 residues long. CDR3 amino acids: CASSWMEGNEQFF. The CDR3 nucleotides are TGTGCCAGCAGTTGGATGGAGGGGAACGAGCAGTTCTTC.

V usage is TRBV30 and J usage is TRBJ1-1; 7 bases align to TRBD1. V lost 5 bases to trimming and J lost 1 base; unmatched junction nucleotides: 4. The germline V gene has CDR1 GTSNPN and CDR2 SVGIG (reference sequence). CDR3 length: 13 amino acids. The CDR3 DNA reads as TGTGCCTGGTTAGGACAGGCGAACACTGAAGCTTTCTTT. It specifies CAWLGQANTEAFF.

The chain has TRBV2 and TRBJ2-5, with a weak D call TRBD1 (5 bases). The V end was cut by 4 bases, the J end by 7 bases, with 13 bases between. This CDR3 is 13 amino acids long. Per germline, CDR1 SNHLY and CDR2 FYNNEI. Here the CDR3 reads CASSGMGHTTQYF. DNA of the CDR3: TGTGCCAGCAGTGGTATGGGGCACACGACCCAGTACTTC.

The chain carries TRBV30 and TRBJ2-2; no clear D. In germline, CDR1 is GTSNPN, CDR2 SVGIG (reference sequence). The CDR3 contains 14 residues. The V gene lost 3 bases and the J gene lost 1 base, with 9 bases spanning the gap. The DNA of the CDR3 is TGTGCCTGGAGGTCGGGTCGGAACACCGGGGAGCTGTTTTTT. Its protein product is CAWRSGRNTGELFF.

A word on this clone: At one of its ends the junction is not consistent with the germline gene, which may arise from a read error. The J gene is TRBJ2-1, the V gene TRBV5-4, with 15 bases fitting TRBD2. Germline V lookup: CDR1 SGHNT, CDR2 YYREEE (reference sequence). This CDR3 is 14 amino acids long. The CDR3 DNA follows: TGTGCCAGCAGCTTGGCCGGACTAGCGGGAGGGTCTGTCTTC. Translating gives CASSLAGLAGGSVF.

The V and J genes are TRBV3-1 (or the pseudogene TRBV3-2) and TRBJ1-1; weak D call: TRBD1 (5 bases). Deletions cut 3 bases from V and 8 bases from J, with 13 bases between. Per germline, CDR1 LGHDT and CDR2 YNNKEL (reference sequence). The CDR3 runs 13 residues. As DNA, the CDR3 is TGTGCCAGCAGCCACGGTCAGGGCTGGGAAGCTTTCTTT. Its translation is CASSHGQGWEAFF.

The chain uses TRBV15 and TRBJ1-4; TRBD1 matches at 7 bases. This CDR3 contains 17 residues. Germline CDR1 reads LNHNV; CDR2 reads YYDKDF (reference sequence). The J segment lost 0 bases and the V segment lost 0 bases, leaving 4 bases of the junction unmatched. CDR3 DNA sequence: TGTGCCACCAGCAGAGATGGGGACAGCACAACTAATGAAAAACTGTTTTTT. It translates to CATSRDGDSTTNEKLFF.

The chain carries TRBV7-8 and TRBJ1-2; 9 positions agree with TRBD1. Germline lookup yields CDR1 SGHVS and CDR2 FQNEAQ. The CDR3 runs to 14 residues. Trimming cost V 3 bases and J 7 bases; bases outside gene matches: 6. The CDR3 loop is CASSLRDRAAGYTF. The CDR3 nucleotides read TGTGCCAGCAGCTTGCGGGACAGGGCCGCTGGCTACACCTTC.

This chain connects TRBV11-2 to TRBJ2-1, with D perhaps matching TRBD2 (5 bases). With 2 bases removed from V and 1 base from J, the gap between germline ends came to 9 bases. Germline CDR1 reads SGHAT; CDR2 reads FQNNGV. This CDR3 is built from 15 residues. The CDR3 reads CASSLHSESYNEQFF. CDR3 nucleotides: TGTGCCAGCAGCTTACATAGCGAATCCTACAATGAGCAGTTCTTC.

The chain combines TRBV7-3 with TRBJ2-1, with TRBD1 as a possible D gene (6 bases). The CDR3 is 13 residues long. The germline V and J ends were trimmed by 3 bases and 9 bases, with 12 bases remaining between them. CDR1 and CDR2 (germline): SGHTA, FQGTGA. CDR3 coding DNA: TGTGCCAGCAGCTTGGAACAGGGTACTGAGCAGTTCTTC. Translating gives CASSLEQGTEQFF.

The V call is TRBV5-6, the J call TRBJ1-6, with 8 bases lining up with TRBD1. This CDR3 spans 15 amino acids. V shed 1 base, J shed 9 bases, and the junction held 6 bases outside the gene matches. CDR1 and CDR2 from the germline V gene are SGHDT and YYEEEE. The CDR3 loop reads CASSLPGGISSPLHF. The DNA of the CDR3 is TGTGCCAGCAGCTTGCCAGGGGGCATAAGTTCACCCCTCCACTTT.

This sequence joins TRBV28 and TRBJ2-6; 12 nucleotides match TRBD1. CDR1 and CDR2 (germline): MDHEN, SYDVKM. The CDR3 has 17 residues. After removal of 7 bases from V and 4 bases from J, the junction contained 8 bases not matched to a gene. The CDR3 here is CASKPGQGAGGANVLTF. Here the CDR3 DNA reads TGTGCCAGCAAGCCGGGACAGGGGGCGGGAGGGGCCAACGTCCTGACTTTC.

CDR3 in DNA: TGCGCCAGCAGCCAGCTCCTAATCGGCGTGCAGTACTTC. The encoded protein is CASSQLLIGVQYF. The gene calls are TRBV4-1 and TRBJ2-7; D remains unclear. Trimming shortened V by 3 bases and J by 9 bases, and 15 bases separated the two germline ends. The CDR3 covers 13 residues. The germline CDR1 and CDR2 sequences are MGHRA and YSYEKL.

The CDR3: CASSLGSGGNNEQFF. CDR3 bases: TGTGCCAGCAGCTTAGGTTCGGGAGGGAACAATGAGCAGTTCTTC. This chain connects TRBV7-6 to TRBJ2-1; TRBD2 matches 8 bases. CDR3 length: 15 residues. With V trimmed by 1 base and J by 5 bases, 4 bases remained unmatched. Germline values: CDR1 SGHVS, CDR2 FNYEAQ. Full variable domain (missing parts from reference TRBV7-6 and TRBJ2-1): GAGVSQSPRYKVTKRGQDVALRCDPISGHVSLYWYRQALGQGPEFLTYFNYEAQQDKSGLPNDRFSAERPEGSISTLTIQRTEQRDSAMYRCASSLGSGGNNEQFFGPGTRLTVL.